Presented here are 22 T cell receptor beta chains from one specimen sequenced in a study of shared clonotypes between healthy human individuals. Produced via immunoSEQ multiplex PCR; TCRdb's table is partial and in-frame only. The sample carries some 2.1 million clones, roughly 94% recorded once. Sequencing used naive CD4+ T cells sorted from blood. Subset defined: CD45RA+ positively selected. The receptors derive from a man younger than 30 in good health.

The V and J genes are TRBV18 and TRBJ2-1; TRBD2 matches 12 bases. Per the germline V gene, CDR1 is KGHSH and CDR2 is LQKENI. Trimming removed 0 bases from V and 9 bases from J; junction bases left unmatched: 6. There are 16 residues in the CDR3. CDR3 amino acids: CASSPPDPSGRGEQFF. Here the CDR3 DNA reads TGTGCCAGCTCACCACCAGATCCTAGCGGGAGGGGTGAGCAGTTCTTC.

The V call is TRBV4-3, the J call TRBJ2-3; D might be TRBD1 or TRBD2, each matching 5 bases. V shed 1 base and J shed 4 bases, with 12 bases lying between them. This CDR3 contains 15 residues. Germline lookup yields CDR1 LGHNA and CDR2 YSLEER. The CDR3 coding sequence is TGCGCCAGCAGCCAAGGAGGGACCGTCCCAGATACGCAGTATTTT. Its protein is CASSQGGTVPDTQYF.

V usage is TRBV6-1 and J usage is TRBJ2-7; D might be TRBD2 (6 bases). The CDR3 sequence is 16 residues long. V was pared by 0 bases and J by 2 bases, with 14 bases between. Per germline, CDR1 MNHNS and CDR2 SASEGT. The CDR3 reads CASSEALRDLPYEQYF. The CDR3 nucleotides are TGTGCCAGCAGTGAAGCGCTGAGGGACTTACCCTACGAGCAGTACTTC.

The table lists this clone with a count of one. V usage is TRBV9 and J usage is TRBJ2-3; 11 bases are shared with TRBD2. Looked up from germline, CDR1 is SGDLS and CDR2 is YYNGEE. J was trimmed by 5 bases and V by 4 bases; bases with no gene match: 9. The CDR3 consists of 16 residues. The CDR3 region has the DNA TGTGCCAGCAGCCCACTTAGCGGGGGGGCTAGAGATACGCAGTATTTT. Translated, it gives CASSPLSGGARDTQYF. The full variable domain, completed using reference TRBV9 and TRBJ2-3, is DSGVTQTPKHLITATGQRVTLRCSPRSGDLSVYWYQQSLDQGLQFLIQYYNGEERAKGNILERFSAQQFPDLHSELNLSSLELGDSALYFCASSPLSGGARDTQYFGPGTRLTVL.

The count of this clone is one. The chain couples TRBV6-5 to TRBJ2-7; D is unresolved. V shed 5 bases and J shed 2 bases, with 10 bases lying between them. The CDR3 sequence is 13 residues long. From germline, CDR1 is MNHEY and CDR2 SVGAGI. CDR3 region: CASSQPGPYEQYF. The CDR3 DNA is TGTGCCAGCAGTCAGCCGGGCCCCTACGAGCAGTACTTC.

The chain carries TRBV6-6 and TRBJ2-3; a possible D gene is TRBD1 (6 bases). Germline V lookup: CDR1 MNHNY, CDR2 SVGAGI (reference sequence). The CDR3 runs 15 residues. Trimming took 7 bases from V and 2 from J, leaving 16 bases between them. The CDR3 DNA sequence: TGTGCCAGCACCGATACAGGGATTCCCACAGATACGCAGTATTTT. Its translation is CASTDTGIPTDTQYF.

The chain has TRBV18 and TRBJ1-5, with D uncertain. This CDR3 region has 15 residues. The V and J ends lost 3 bases and 0 bases respectively, with 9 bases between them. Germline lookup yields CDR1 KGHSH and CDR2 LQKENI. Here the CDR3 reads CASSPIQHSNQPQHF. CDR3 coding DNA: TGTGCCAGCTCACCGATACAGCATAGCAATCAGCCCCAGCATTTT.

CDR3 region: CASSQGTHRNTIYF. Here the CDR3 DNA reads TGCGCCAGCAGCCAAGGTACGCACCGAAACACCATATATTTT. This chain connects TRBV4-3 to TRBJ1-3; D gene ambiguous. Germline CDR1 LGHNA, CDR2 YSLEER. V was pared by 1 base and J by 5 bases, with 9 bases between. The CDR3 covers 14 residues.

The J gene is TRBJ2-5, the V gene TRBV28; no firm D call. The CDR3 extends over 11 amino acids. V lost 7 bases and J lost 3, with 6 bases in between. Germline CDR1 is MDHEN and CDR2 is SYDVKM. The CDR3, as DNA: TGTGCCAGCACCCAAGAAGAGACCCAGTACTTC. Its translation: CASTQEETQYF.

As to this clone: At one boundary the junction diverges from the germline segment, which might be a read error. The V call is TRBV30, the J call TRBJ1-5, with a tentative D call TRBD1 (5 bases). Germline V gene data show CDR1 as GTSNPN and CDR2 as SVGIG (reference sequence). CDR3 size: 13 residues. The DNA of the CDR3 is TGTGCGTGGACGGGGCTTAACAATCAGCCCCAGCATTTT. Its protein is CAWTGLNNQPQHF.

The chain has TRBV10-3 and TRBJ2-1; 9 bases match TRBD2. There are 14 residues in the CDR3. The trim removed 5 bases at V and 7 bases at J, leaving 6 bases unmatched. Germline V gives CDR1 ENHRY, CDR2 SYGVKD. The CDR3 spells CAISQTSGFNEQFF. The CDR3 DNA reads TGTGCCATCAGTCAGACTAGCGGCTTTAATGAGCAGTTCTTC.

The rearrangement joins TRBV7-9 to TRBJ1-4; 9 bases fit TRBD1. CDR3 size: 15 residues. Germline lookup yields CDR1 SEHNR and CDR2 FQNEAQ (reference sequence). V dropped 3 bases and J dropped 5; count of bases not matched to a gene: 4. The CDR3 loop reads CASSFGTGPNEKLFF. The CDR3 DNA is TGTGCCAGCAGCTTTGGGACAGGGCCAAATGAAAAACTGTTTTTT.

This chain connects TRBV6-1 to TRBJ1-2, with TRBD1 as a possible D gene (6 bases). The CDR3 is made up of 14 amino acids. Germline loops: CDR1 MNHNS, CDR2 SASEGT. V lost 8 bases, J lost 6 bases, and 19 bases lay in between. The CDR3 region is CASGWGPSQNGYTF. CDR3 bases: TGTGCCAGCGGCTGGGGGCCTAGCCAGAATGGCTACACCTTC.

The chain combines TRBV5-1 with TRBJ2-2; the D is unclear. The CDR3 extends over 13 amino acids. The ends were cut back, 3 bases at V and 8 bases at J, with 11 bases in the middle. Germline values: CDR1 SGHRS, CDR2 YFSETQ. The CDR3 DNA reads as TGCGCCAGCAGCTCGGGCGGCGGAGGGGAGCTGTTTTTT. Its translation is CASSSGGGGELFF.

V gene TRBV5-1 combines with J gene TRBJ1-1, with TRBD1 matching 7 bases. This CDR3 is 13 amino acids long. Germline V CDR1 and CDR2: SGHRS, YFSETQ. After removal of 4 bases from V and 6 bases from J, the junction contained 6 bases not matched to a gene. This CDR3 is CASSTGTAPEAFF. CDR3 coding DNA: TGCGCCAGCAGCACCGGGACAGCACCTGAAGCTTTCTTT.

This sequence joins TRBV5-1 and TRBJ2-7; perhaps TRBD2 as D (6 bases). This CDR3 region has 14 residues. V lost 3 bases and J lost 2, with 12 bases in between. The germline gives CDR1 SGHRS, CDR2 YFSETQ. The CDR3 coding sequence is TGCGCCAGCAGCTGGACGCGGGGAGCCTACGAGCAGTACTTC. It translates to CASSWTRGAYEQYF. Using reference TRBV5-1 and TRBJ2-7 for the parts outside the CDR3, the full variable domain is KAGVTQTPRYLIKTRGQQVTLSCSPISGHRSVSWYQQTPGQGLQFLFEYFSETQRNKGNFPGRFSGRQFSNSRSEMNVSTLELGDSALYLCASSWTRGAYEQYFGPGTRLTVT.

This sequence joins TRBV4-1 and TRBJ1-4; 9 bases line up with TRBD1. This CDR3 has 17 residues. Germline lookup yields CDR1 MGHRA and CDR2 YSYEKL. The trim removed 4 bases at V and 6 bases at J, leaving 12 bases unmatched. CDR3: CASSRSRDREWDEKLFF. CDR3 DNA: TGCGCCAGCAGCCGCTCCCGGGACAGGGAATGGGATGAAAAACTGTTTTTT.

The chain is built from TRBV28 and TRBJ1-2; 9 bases are shared with TRBD1. The V gene end was trimmed by 5 bases and the J gene end by 1 base; junction bases not matched to a gene: 5. Germline V gives CDR1 MDHEN, CDR2 SYDVKM. The CDR3 totals 15 residues. In DNA form, the CDR3 reads TGTGCCAGCAGTGCCGGACAGGGGATTAACTATGGCTACACCTTC. Protein product: CASSAGQGINYGYTF.

This clone was detected only once. J is TRBJ1-2 and V is TRBV11-2; D uncertain. The CDR3 contains 13 residues. Trimming cost V 0 bases and J 8 bases, with 10 bases left between them. The germline gives CDR1 SGHAT, CDR2 FQNNGV. CDR3 DNA sequence: TGTGCCAGCAGCTTAGAGTTTAGGTTAGGCTACACCTTC. Its translation is CASSLEFRLGYTF.

The rearrangement links TRBV6-5 to TRBJ1-5, with D hard to call. The CDR3 is 13 residues long. Germline-derived CDR1 and CDR2 are MNHEY and SVGAGI. Trimming shortened V by 0 bases and J by 9 bases, and 9 bases separated the two germline ends. CDR3 sequence: CASSYSTQGPQHF. CDR3 DNA: TGTGCCAGCAGTTACTCGACTCAAGGGCCCCAGCATTTT.

The chain combines TRBV4-3 with TRBJ2-7; 11 bases agree with TRBD1. J gave up 5 bases and V 4 bases, and 7 bases lay outside the gene matches. Germline values: CDR1 LGHNA, CDR2 YSLEER. The CDR3 is made up of 15 amino acids. The CDR3 bases are TGCGCCAGCAGCCTCCAGGGACAGGGGGACGACGAGCAGTACTTC. This codes for CASSLQGQGDDEQYF.

This clone was observed a few times. The chain recombines TRBV18 with TRBJ2-7, with 8 bases lining up with TRBD1. The CDR3 consists of 14 residues. J was trimmed by 0 bases and V by 6 bases; bases with no gene match: 4. Germline loops: CDR1 KGHSH, CDR2 LQKENI. In DNA form, the CDR3 reads TGTGCCAGCTCGTGGGACAGGAGCTCCTACGAGCAGTACTTC. It codes for CASSWDRSSYEQYF. Supplemented by reference TRBV18 and TRBJ2-7, the full variable domain reads NAGVMQNPRHLVRRRGQEARLRCSPMKGHSHVYWYRQLPEEGLKFMVYLQKENIIDESGMPKERFSAEFPKEGPSILRIQQVVRGDSAAYFCASSWDRSSYEQYFGPGTRLTVT.